These 13 T cell receptor beta chains originate from one sample sequenced in a study of beta chain features in type 1 diabetes. Expressed TCRB transcripts were sequenced, since all the RNA that had been isolated was reverse transcribed. Only in-frame clones appear in the TCRdb table, and some are missing; sequencing was by immunoSEQ multiplex PCR. The sample yields about 320,000 clones, 12% to 15% seen once. The sequencing sample was made of central memory CD4+ T cells from blood. Source of these receptors: a man between 25 and 39 years old in good health.

This chain links TRBV29-1 with TRBJ2-1; TRBD2 agrees at 15 bases. Germline loops: CDR1 SQVTM, CDR2 ANQGSEA. The ends lost 2 bases at V and 12 bases at J; junction bases unmatched: 20. This CDR3 has 19 residues. The DNA of the CDR3 is TGCAGCGTTGAATTGTCGCGGGCGACGGGACTAGCGGGAGGATTAGGGCAGTTCTTC. It is translated as CSVELSRATGLAGGLGQFF.

This clone was observed a handful of times. The rearrangement links TRBV2 to TRBJ1-5; no clear D. In germline, CDR1 is SNHLY, CDR2 FYNNEI. V was clipped by 4 bases and J by 0 bases, with 7 bases between them. This CDR3 has 14 residues. CDR3 loop: CASSAETSNQPQHF. CDR3 bases: TGTGCCAGCAGTGCGGAGACTAGCAATCAGCCCCAGCATTTT.

This sequence joins TRBV6-1 and TRBJ1-4; 8 bases line up with TRBD1. V dropped 5 bases and J dropped 7; count of bases not matched to a gene: 9. The CDR3 is 15 amino acids. Germline CDR1 is MNHNS and CDR2 is SASEGT. The CDR3 region is CASSKNRGGSEKLFF. In DNA, the CDR3 is TGTGCCAGCAGTAAGAACAGGGGGGGGAGTGAAAAACTGTTTTTT.

V is TRBV2 and J is TRBJ2-4, with 10 bases fitting TRBD2. Germline CDR1 reads SNHLY; CDR2 reads FYNNEI. J gave up 2 bases and V 7 bases, and 5 bases lay outside the gene matches. The CDR3 has 15 residues. The CDR3 DNA is TGTGCCAGCAAAGGACTAGCGGTAACCAAAAACATTCAGTACTTC. Translating gives CASKGLAVTKNIQYF.

The chain recombines TRBV5-4 with TRBJ2-3; D is unclear. The CDR3 sequence is 14 residues long. V lost 3 bases and J lost 1, with 9 bases in between. The germline V gene encodes CDR1 SGHNT and CDR2 YYREEE (reference sequence). The CDR3 protein is CASSSPTGTDTQYF. The CDR3, as DNA: TGTGCCAGCAGCTCCCCGACGGGCACAGATACGCAGTATTTT. The whole variable domain, filled in from reference TRBV5-4 and TRBJ2-3, reads ETGVTQSPTHLIKTRGQQVTLRCSSQSGHNTVSWYQQALGQGPQFIFQYYREEENGRGNFPPRFSGLQFPNYSSELNVNALELDDSALYLCASSSPTGTDTQYFGPGTRLTVL.

The V and J genes are TRBV6-1 and TRBJ2-5; no clear D gene. V was clipped by 5 bases and J by 4 bases, with 5 bases between them. The CDR3 sequence is 11 residues long. The germline V gene encodes CDR1 MNHNS and CDR2 SASEGT. The CDR3 reads CASSYTETQYF. DNA for the CDR3: TGTGCCAGCAGTTACACAGAGACCCAGTACTTC.

This clone was counted between two and nine times. This chain uses TRBV7-9 with TRBJ2-5, with TRBD2 identical over 7 bases. J lost 1 base, V lost 2 bases, and 4 bases had no gene match. The CDR3 has 15 residues. The germline gives CDR1 SEHNR, CDR2 FQNEAQ (reference sequence). CDR3 residues: CASSLSGARQETQYF. CDR3 DNA: TGTGCCAGCAGCTTAAGCGGGGCCCGCCAAGAGACCCAGTACTTC.

This clone was observed at least ten times. The chain carries TRBV19 and TRBJ2-3; 8 bases map to TRBD1. CDR1 and CDR2 (germline): LNHDA, SQIVND (reference sequence). The ends lost 6 bases at V and 1 base at J; junction bases unmatched: 6. This CDR3 contains 15 residues. The CDR3 is CASRDRDTGTDTQYF. DNA of the CDR3: TGTGCCAGTAGGGACAGGGACACAGGCACAGATACGCAGTATTTT.

This clone was counted a few times. V is TRBV5-6 and J is TRBJ2-7; D not certain. The CDR3 is 17 amino acids. Per germline, CDR1 SGHDT and CDR2 YYEEEE. V dropped 0 bases and J dropped 6 bases, with 22 bases sitting between them. The DNA for the CDR3 is TGTGCCAGCAGCTTGGGGGAAGTCAGACGAAACGTAGGCGAGCAGTACTTC. Amino acids: CASSLGEVRRNVGEQYF.

The chain recombines TRBV11-2 with TRBJ2-1; 9 nucleotides agree with TRBD1. The V gene end was trimmed by 3 bases and the J gene end by 4 bases; junction bases not matched to a gene: 7. Germline lookup yields CDR1 SGHAT and CDR2 FQNNGV. The CDR3 extends over 16 amino acids. In nucleotides, the CDR3 is TGTGCCAGCAGCTTGGGGTCGGGACAGGGATACAATGAGCAGTTCTTC. The encoded protein is CASSLGSGQGYNEQFF.

This clone was seen a few times. This rearrangement joins TRBV5-4 to TRBJ1-1, with 9 bases lining up with TRBD1. The CDR3 consists of 16 residues. From germline, CDR1 is SGHNT and CDR2 YYREEE (reference sequence). Trimming took 4 bases from V and 6 from J; bases not matched to a gene: 13. The CDR3 DNA follows: TGTGCCAGCAGCGCGGGACAGGGTATAATGATTGCTGAAGCTTTCTTT. Its translation is CASSAGQGIMIAEAFF.

This chain links TRBV7-2 with TRBJ1-1, with 9 bases matching TRBD1. CDR3 size: 15 residues. Germline CDR1 and CDR2: SGHTA and FQGNSA. V was pared by 4 bases and J by 4 bases, with 7 bases of the junction left unmatched. The CDR3 bases are TGTGCCAGCAGCTACAACAGGGGGCGAATCACTGAAGCTTTCTTT. This gives the protein CASSYNRGRITEAFF.

The sample holds a few counts of this clone. The DNA of the CDR3 is TGTGCCAGCACCACCTCAAGCGGGGGGGCCGCCTACGAGCAGTACTTC. Its protein is CASTTSSGGAAYEQYF. The chain has TRBV7-2 and TRBJ2-7, with 10 positions matching TRBD2. Germline loops: CDR1 SGHTA, CDR2 FQGNSA. The CDR3 is 16 amino acids. With 7 bases clipped from V and 2 bases from J, the junction kept 11 bases outside the gene matches. Combining the CDR3 with reference TRBV7-2 and TRBJ2-7 gives the whole variable domain GAGVSQSPSNKVTEKGKDVELRCDPISGHTALYWYRQSLGQGLEFLIYFQGNSAPDKSGLPSDRFSAERTGGSVSTLTIQRTQQEDSAVYLCASTTSSGGAAYEQYFGPGTRLTVT.